This entry features one TCR beta chain sequence. Its specificity is unknown. This CDR3 contains 15 residues. V lost 1 base and J 1 base, leaving 9 bases between the germline ends. CDR1 is SGHTA, CDR2 FQGNSA, per germline. This record comes from a study of T cell responses to AZD1222 COVID-19 vaccine. Sequenced by immunoSEQ multiplex PCR; TCRdb stores in-frame clones only, minus some. The table includes around 150,000 clones, 75% to 95% detected once. Study-wide results and caveats: Baseline seropositivity occurred in only six AZD1222 recipients.

This receptor was taken from an adult in good health. The rearrangement joins TRBV7-2 to TRBJ2-3; D is ambiguous. Sequenced here: peripheral blood, sampled on day 0 of AZD1222 vaccination. The CDR3 DNA is TGTGCCAGCAGCTTAGTAGTGGGCCGCACAGATACGCAGTATTTT. Residues: CASSLVVGRTDTQYF.